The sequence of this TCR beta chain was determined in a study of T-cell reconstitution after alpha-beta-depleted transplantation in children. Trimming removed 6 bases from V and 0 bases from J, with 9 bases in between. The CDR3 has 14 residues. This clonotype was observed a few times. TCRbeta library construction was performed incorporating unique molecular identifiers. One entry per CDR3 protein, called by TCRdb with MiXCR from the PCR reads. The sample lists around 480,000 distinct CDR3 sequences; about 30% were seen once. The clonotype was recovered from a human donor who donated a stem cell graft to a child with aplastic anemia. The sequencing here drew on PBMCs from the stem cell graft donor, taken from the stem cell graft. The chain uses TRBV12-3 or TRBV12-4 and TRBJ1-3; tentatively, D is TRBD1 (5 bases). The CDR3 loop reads CASSRQSSGNTIYF. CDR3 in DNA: TGTGCCAGCAGCCGACAGAGCTCTGGAAACACCATATATTTT.